This TCR beta chain was captured in a study of blood T cell repertoires in COVID-19. Study in general: Samples taken during acute and convalescent COVID-19 were collected in the United States, Italy and Spain. PBMCs, B-cell-depleted T cells, or T cells provided the cDNA or gDNA that made up the material.

Germline CDR1 SEHNR, CDR2 FQNEAQ (reference sequence). The CDR3 runs 16 residues. V trimming: 4 bases; J trimming: 7 bases; junction bases outside the gene matches: 12. As originally analysed: The assay estimated nucleated cells by amplifying reference gene primers. TCRdb's table, derived via immunoSEQ multiplex PCR, lists solely in-frame clones and lacks some. D and trimming come from the DNA, and the V and J calls and clone size come from that table. The data hold approximately 150,000 clones, with approximately 80% observed a single time. The sequenced sample was peripheral blood. The J gene is TRBJ1-4, the V gene TRBV7-9; 7 bases line up with TRBD1. This TCR was sampled from a woman aged 45-65 years with acute or convalescent COVID-19. The CDR3, as DNA: TGTGCCAGCAGCTCGACGACAGGGAGGATTGCTGAAAAACTGTTTTTT. Its protein product is CASSSTTGRIAEKLFF. Full variable domain (missing parts from reference TRBV7-9 and TRBJ1-4): DTGVSQNPRHKITKRGQNVTFRCDPISEHNRLYWYRQTLGQGPEFLTYFQNEAQLEKSRLLSDRFSAERPKGSFSTLEIQRTEQGDSAMYLCASSSTTGRIAEKLFFGSGTQLSVL.